This entry lists 27 T cell receptor beta chains sequenced from one sample in a study of post-analysis software for immune sequencing data. The antigens for these receptors are not known. Overall study findings and caveats: Higher frequency in patients than in controls was seen for about 5 TRBV segments, with TRBV5-6, TRBV5-1 and TRBV20-1 among them.

TCR beta cDNA libraries had unique molecular identifiers. One entry per CDR3 protein, called by TCRdb with MiXCR from the PCR reads. Here the sample spans approximately 770,000 distinct CDR3 sequences, under 60% being singletons. Sequencing used blood. Receptors originate from a girl between 5 and 17 years old with multiple sclerosis.

There are a few counts of this clonotype. V usage is TRBV29-1 and J usage is TRBJ1-1; TRBD1 matches at 9 bases. The CDR3 extends over 13 amino acids. The germline gives CDR1 SQVTM, CDR2 ANQGSEA. V lost 6 bases and J lost 6; bases outside the gene matches: 8. CDR3: CSVTTGGSAEAFF. In DNA form, the CDR3 reads TGCAGCGTAACAACAGGGGGCAGCGCTGAAGCTTTCTTT.

This rearrangement joins TRBV27 to TRBJ2-3; TRBD1 might be the D (6 bases). The CDR3 covers 13 residues. Trimming removed 4 bases at V and 6 bases at J, with 11 bases between. From germline, CDR1 is MNHEY and CDR2 SMNVEV (reference sequence). Here the CDR3 DNA reads TGTGCCAGCAGTTGGGCGAGGGGGGATACGCAGTATTTT. Translating gives CASSWARGDTQYF.

The chain carries TRBV24-1 and TRBJ1-6, with no clear D. The V end was cut by 9 bases, the J end by 10 bases, with 18 bases between. Germline lookup yields CDR1 KGHDR and CDR2 SFDVKD. The CDR3 is 14 amino acids. The CDR3: CATQDHSPRSPLHF. CDR3 coding DNA: TGTGCCACCCAGGACCATTCACCGCGATCACCCCTCCACTTT.

This clonotype has only a few counts. The chain recombines TRBV6-6 with TRBJ1-1; 8 bases align to TRBD1. Trimming at V came to 11 bases and at J to 0 bases, leaving 11 bases not matched to a gene. The length of the CDR3 is 15 residues. The germline V gene has CDR1 MNHNY and CDR2 SVGAGI (reference sequence). CDR3 sequence reads: CASHRGGPMNTEAFF. The CDR3 DNA reads as TGTGCCTCCCACAGGGGGGGCCCGATGAACACTGAAGCTTTCTTT.

The chain is built from TRBV5-1 and TRBJ2-7; D unresolved. The CDR3 length is 15 residues. Germline V gene data show CDR1 as SGHRS and CDR2 as YFSETQ. Trimming cost V 0 bases and J 0 bases, with 10 bases left between them. The CDR3 sequence is CASSLAKESSYEQYF. In DNA form, the CDR3 reads TGCGCCAGCAGCTTGGCCAAGGAGAGCTCCTACGAGCAGTACTTC.

This clonotype was found a few times. V gene TRBV6-6 combines with J gene TRBJ2-3; 7 nucleotides match TRBD2. CDR3 length: 13 residues. Germline V gene data show CDR1 as MNHNY and CDR2 as SVGAGI (reference sequence). With V trimmed by 10 bases and J by 4 bases, 8 bases remained unmatched. In DNA form, the CDR3 reads TGTGCCACCAGCGGGATTTCAGCAGATACGCAGTATTTT. The encoded protein is CATSGISADTQYF.

This clonotype was counted at least ten times. The chain links TRBV7-9 to TRBJ1-1; D unclear. The V and J ends lost 1 base and 7 bases respectively, with 7 bases between them. Germline V gene data show CDR1 as SEHNR and CDR2 as FQNEAQ (reference sequence). This CDR3 spans 12 amino acids. The CDR3 sequence: CASSLERNEAFF. In nucleotides, the CDR3 is TGTGCCAGCAGCTTAGAGAGGAATGAAGCTTTCTTT.

V is TRBV20-1 and J is TRBJ2-3; perhaps D is TRBD1 or TRBD2 (5 bases each). Germline CDR1 reads DFQATT; CDR2 reads SNEGSKA (reference sequence). The CDR3 totals 14 residues. Trimming took 0 bases from V and 4 from J, leaving 11 bases between them. DNA for the CDR3: TGCAGTGCTAGAGAAATGAGGGACCCAGATACGCAGTATTTT. Protein product: CSAREMRDPDTQYF.

This chain uses TRBV9 with TRBJ2-3; no clear D gene. Per germline, CDR1 SGDLS and CDR2 YYNGEE. The CDR3 loop spans 16 amino acids. V gave up 4 bases and J gave up 3 bases, with 18 bases separating them. CDR3 sequence reads: CASSPPVTSETDTQYF. Here the CDR3 DNA reads TGTGCCAGCAGCCCTCCCGTTACGAGTGAGACAGATACGCAGTATTTT. The full variable domain, rest sourced from reference TRBV9 and TRBJ2-3, is DSGVTQTPKHLITATGQRVTLRCSPRSGDLSVYWYQQSLDQGLQFLIQYYNGEERAKGNILERFSAQQFPDLHSELNLSSLELGDSALYFCASSPPVTSETDTQYFGPGTRLTVL.

In this sample, this clonotype turned up a few times. The V call is TRBV7-3, the J call TRBJ2-1; no definite D call. The CDR3 is 12 residues long. The V end lost 6 bases, the J end lost 10 bases, and 13 bases lay between the germline ends. The germline CDR1 and CDR2 sequences are SGHTA and FQGTGA. CDR3 nucleotides: TGTGCCAGCAGACCACGTCCCGCGGAGCAGTTCTTC. Translating gives CASRPRPAEQFF.

Written as DNA, the CDR3 is TGCAGTGCTAGAGGATTTTACCGGTTTGACACTGAAGCTTTCTTT. This encodes CSARGFYRFDTEAFF. This chain uses TRBV20-1 with TRBJ1-1, with D unclear. Germline V lookup: CDR1 DFQATT, CDR2 SNEGSKA (reference sequence). Deletions cut 1 base from V and 3 bases from J, with 15 bases between. The CDR3 runs to 15 residues.

This rearrangement joins TRBV20-1 to TRBJ2-1, with TRBD1 matching over 9 bases. This CDR3 comprises 14 residues. After removal of 8 bases from V and 3 bases from J, the junction contained 8 bases not matched to a gene. Germline V CDR1 and CDR2: DFQATT, SNEGSKA (reference sequence). This chain's CDR3 is CSPSGTGFYNEQFF. The CDR3 coding sequence is TGCAGTCCCTCCGGGACAGGGTTCTACAATGAGCAGTTCTTC.

This sequence joins TRBV11-2 and TRBJ2-7; TRBD1 matches at 7 bases. CDR1 is SGHAT, CDR2 FQNNGV, per germline. The V and J ends lost 5 bases and 9 bases, in that order; junction bases with no gene match: 7. The CDR3 length is 12 residues. CDR3 sequence: CASSLTGFLQYF. DNA for the CDR3: TGTGCCAGCAGCCTGACAGGGTTCTTGCAGTACTTC. Complete variable domain (other parts from reference TRBV11-2 and TRBJ2-7): EAGVAQSPRYKIIEKRQSVAFWCNPISGHATLYWYQQILGQGPKLLIQFQNNGVVDDSQLPKDRFSAERLKGVDSTLKIQPAKLEDSAVYLCASSLTGFLQYFGPGTRLTVT.

This clonotype was counted between two and nine times. The genes are TRBV10-3 and TRBJ2-1; tentative D call: TRBD2 (5 bases). Looked up from germline, CDR1 is ENHRY and CDR2 is SYGVKD. The CDR3 has 15 amino acids. The V and J ends lost 5 bases and 0 bases respectively, with 11 bases between them. CDR3: CAISKTGSSYNEQFF. CDR3 DNA: TGTGCCATCAGTAAGACGGGGAGCTCCTACAATGAGCAGTTCTTC.

This clonotype was seen more than once but under ten times. A junction boundary mismatches the germline segment, possibly from a read error. The rearrangement joins TRBV7-7 to TRBJ2-1; the match to TRBD2 covers 11 bases. The germline CDR1 and CDR2 sequences are SSHAT and FNYEAQ (reference sequence). CDR3 length: 15 amino acids. The CDR3 DNA reads as TGTGCTAGCAGCGCCTCGTCCGGGACTAGCGGAGAGCAGTTCTTC. This encodes CASSASSGTSGEQFF.

This sequence joins TRBV7-6 and TRBJ2-5, with D perhaps matching TRBD1 or TRBD2 (5 bases each). The CDR3 totals 15 residues. The V gene lost 3 bases and the J gene lost 2 bases, with 13 bases spanning the gap. Germline lookup yields CDR1 SGHVS and CDR2 FNYEAQ. The CDR3 DNA sequence: TGTGCCAGCAGCTTCCTGGACGGGGCACAAGAGACCCAGTACTTC. It yields the protein CASSFLDGAQETQYF.

The V call is TRBV29-1, the J call TRBJ1-2; D not certain. The CDR3 has 9 amino acids. Trimming shortened V by 4 bases and J by 6 bases, and 3 bases separated the two germline ends. The germline V gene has CDR1 SQVTM and CDR2 ANQGSEA. CDR3 nucleotide sequence: TGCAGCGTTGTTGATGGCTACACCTTC. This gives the protein CSVVDGYTF.

J is TRBJ1-2 and V is TRBV6-5; D ambiguous. Trimming cost V 2 bases and J 7 bases, with 11 bases left between them. The V gene's germline CDR1 is MNHEY and CDR2 SVGAGI. The CDR3 has 13 residues. The CDR3 reads CASSYGGVSGYTF. CDR3 in DNA: TGTGCCAGCAGTTACGGCGGGGTTTCTGGCTACACCTTC.

V and J are TRBV21-1 and TRBJ1-2; TRBD1 is taken as the D call from the table, unchecked against the DNA. TRBV21-1 is noted as a pseudogene. The CDR3 is made up of 19 amino acids. In nucleotides, the CDR3 is TGTGCCAGCAAGCTGATGTACAGCCTGACAGGTTGGGTTCAGTATGGCTACACCTTC. It is translated as CASKLMYSLTGWVQYGYTF.

As for this clonotype: Here the CDR3 omits its conserved ending phenylalanine or tryptophan, so a read error is the likely source. V and J are TRBV10-3 and TRBJ2-1; D is undetermined. The CDR3 is 13 residues long. Germline CDR1 reads ENHRY; CDR2 reads SYGVKD. V dropped 3 bases and J dropped 9 bases, with 12 bases sitting between them. CDR3 DNA: TGTGCCATCAGTGAAATGAGCACCGGTGAGCAGTTCGTC. Its protein is CAISEMSTGEQFV.

The rearrangement links TRBV11-2 to TRBJ2-4, with 9 bases that match TRBD1. The CDR3 sequence is 18 residues long. The V gene's germline CDR1 is SGHAT and CDR2 FQNNGV. V lost 0 bases, J lost 9 bases, and 15 bases stayed unmatched. The CDR3 region is CASSLDPGTGTLNGIQYF. In nucleotides, the CDR3 is TGTGCCAGCAGCTTAGATCCAGGGACAGGGACCTTAAACGGCATTCAGTACTTC.

This clonotype has just a few counts. The chain couples TRBV7-9 to TRBJ1-1, with D possibly being TRBD1 (5 bases). The CDR3 length is 14 residues. Germline V gene data show CDR1 as SEHNR and CDR2 as FQNEAQ (reference sequence). Deletions cut 6 bases from V and 4 bases from J, with 15 bases between. The CDR3 reads CASSSDAGRTEAFF. The CDR3 nucleotides read TGTGCCAGCAGTTCAGATGCGGGGCGCACTGAAGCTTTCTTT.

In this sample, this clonotype turned up a few times. CDR3: CASSSGAGTSTDTQYF. CDR3 sequence (DNA): TGTGCCAGCAGCTCCGGGGCGGGGACTAGCACAGATACGCAGTATTTT. The chain has TRBV7-3 and TRBJ2-3; D is perhaps TRBD2 (6 bases). The length of the CDR3 is 16 residues. Germline V gene data show CDR1 as SGHTA and CDR2 as FQGTGA. Trimming took off 4 bases at V and 0 bases at J, with 14 bases between the two ends.

The V call is TRBV12-3 or TRBV12-4, the J call TRBJ2-1, with TRBD2 matching over 14 bases. This CDR3 is built from 17 residues. V shed 5 bases, J shed 6 bases, and the junction held 9 bases outside the gene matches. DNA of the CDR3: TGTGCCAGCAGTAAGGTATCGGGACTAGCGGGAGCCAATGAGCAGTTCTTC. Translated, it gives CASSKVSGLAGANEQFF.

The chain combines TRBV4-2 with TRBJ2-6; D gene unclear. CDR3 length equals 16 residues. Germline assignment: CDR1 LGHNA and CDR2 YNFKEQ. V dropped 6 bases and J dropped 3 bases, with 15 bases sitting between them. CDR3 region: CASSLTGQDGANVLTF. CDR3 nucleotides: TGTGCCAGCAGTTTGACCGGGCAGGATGGGGCCAACGTCCTGACTTTC.

This clonotype was seen more than once but under ten times. The chain recombines TRBV5-8 with TRBJ2-1; 9 bases fit TRBD1. The CDR3 has 15 amino acids. With 1 base clipped from V and 7 bases from J, the junction kept 6 bases outside the gene matches. Germline CDR1 SGHTS, CDR2 YDEGEE. The CDR3 coding sequence is TGTGCCAGCAGCTTGCGTGGACAGGGGAGGAATGAGCAGTTCTTC. Amino acids: CASSLRGQGRNEQFF. The complete variable domain, with remaining parts taken from reference TRBV5-8 and TRBJ2-1, reads EAGVTQSPTHLIKTRGQQATLRCSPISGHTSVYWYQQALGLGLQFLLWYDEGEERNRGNFPPRFSGRQFPNYSSELNVNALELEDSALYLCASSLRGQGRNEQFFGPGTRLTVL.

This chain connects TRBV7-2 to TRBJ2-4; no definite D call. TRBJ2-7 explains the end of the DNA better; the J call may be wrong. Per the germline V gene, CDR1 is SGHTA and CDR2 is FQGNSA. The length of the CDR3 is 14 residues. The CDR3 DNA follows: TGTGCCAGCAGCTTAGTCGGTGGGAAGGTCGAGCAGTACTTC. This translates into CASSLVGGKVEQYF.